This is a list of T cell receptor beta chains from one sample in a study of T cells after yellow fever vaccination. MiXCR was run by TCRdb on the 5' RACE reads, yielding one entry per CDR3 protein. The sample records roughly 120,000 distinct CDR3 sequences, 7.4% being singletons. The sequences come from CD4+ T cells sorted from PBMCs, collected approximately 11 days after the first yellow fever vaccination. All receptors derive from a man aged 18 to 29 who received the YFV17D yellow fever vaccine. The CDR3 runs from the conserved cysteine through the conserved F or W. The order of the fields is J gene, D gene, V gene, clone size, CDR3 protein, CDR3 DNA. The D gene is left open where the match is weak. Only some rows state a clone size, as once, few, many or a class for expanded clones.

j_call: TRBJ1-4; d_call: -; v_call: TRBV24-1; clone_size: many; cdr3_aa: CATSDGVKLFF; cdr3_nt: TGTGCCACCAGTGATGGGGTAAAACTGTTTTTT
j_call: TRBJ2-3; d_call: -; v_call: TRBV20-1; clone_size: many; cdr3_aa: CSAGGAESSTDTQYF; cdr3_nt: TGCAGTGCCGGGGGCGCAGAAAGTAGCACAGATACGCAGTATTTT
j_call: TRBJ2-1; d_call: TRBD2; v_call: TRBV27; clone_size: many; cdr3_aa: CASTSASGGYNEQFF; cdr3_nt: TGTGCCAGCACCTCCGCCAGCGGGGGGTACAATGAGCAGTTCTTC
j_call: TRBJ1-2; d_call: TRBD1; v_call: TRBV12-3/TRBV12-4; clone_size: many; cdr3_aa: CASSLWTGGPGYTF; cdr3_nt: TGTGCCAGCAGTTTATGGACAGGGGGCCCTGGCTACACCTTC
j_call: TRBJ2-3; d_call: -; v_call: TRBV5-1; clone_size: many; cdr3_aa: CASSYTTVTADTQYF; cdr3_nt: TGCGCCAGCAGCTACACTACGGTCACAGCAGATACGCAGTATTTT
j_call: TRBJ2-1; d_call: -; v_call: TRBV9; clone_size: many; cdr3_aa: CASSVGGLDSHEQFF; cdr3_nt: TGTGCCAGCAGCGTAGGTGGACTGGACAGCCATGAGCAGTTCTTC
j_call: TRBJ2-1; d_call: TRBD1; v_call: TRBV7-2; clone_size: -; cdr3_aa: CASSSRTGSRNEQFF; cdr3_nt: TGTGCCAGCAGCTCCCGGACAGGGAGTCGGAATGAGCAGTTCTTC
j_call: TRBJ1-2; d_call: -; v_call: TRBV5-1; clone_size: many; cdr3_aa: CASSRKGTNYGYTF; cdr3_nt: TGCGCCAGCAGCAGGAAGGGGACTAACTATGGCTACACCTTC
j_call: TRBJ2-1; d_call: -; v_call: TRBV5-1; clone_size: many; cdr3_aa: CASSSRLGTPYNEQFF; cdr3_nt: TGCGCCAGCAGCTCCCGGCTAGGGACCCCCTACAATGAGCAGTTCTTC
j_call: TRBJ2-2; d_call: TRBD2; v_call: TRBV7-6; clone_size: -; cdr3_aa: CASIRGGPNTGELFF; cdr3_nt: TGTGCCAGCATCCGGGGGGGCCCGAACACCGGGGAGCTGTTTTTT
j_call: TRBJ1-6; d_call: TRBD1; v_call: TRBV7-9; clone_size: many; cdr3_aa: CASSLMTGDSPLHF; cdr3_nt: TGTGCCAGCAGCTTAATGACAGGGGATTCACCCCTCCACTTT
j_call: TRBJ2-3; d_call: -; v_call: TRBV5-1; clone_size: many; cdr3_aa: CASSLDGGVTDTQYF; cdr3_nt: TGCGCCAGCAGCTTGGACGGCGGGGTCACAGATACGCAGTATTTT
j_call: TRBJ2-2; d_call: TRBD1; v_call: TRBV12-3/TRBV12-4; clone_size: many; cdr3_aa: CASSRNRGNTGELFF; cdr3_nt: TGTGCCAGCAGCCGCAACAGGGGGAACACCGGGGAGCTGTTTTTT
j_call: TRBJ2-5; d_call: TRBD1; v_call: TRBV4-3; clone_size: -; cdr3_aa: CASSQRQGSQETQYF; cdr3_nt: TGCGCCAGCAGCCAGAGACAGGGGTCTCAGGAGACCCAGTACTTC
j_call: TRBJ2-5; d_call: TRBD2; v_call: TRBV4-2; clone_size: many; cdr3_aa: CASSQGGGEETQYF; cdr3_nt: TGTGCCAGCAGCCAAGGTGGGGGGGAAGAGACCCAGTACTTC
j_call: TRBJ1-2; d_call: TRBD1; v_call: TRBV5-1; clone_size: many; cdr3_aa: CASSNGQGANYGYTF; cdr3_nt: TGCGCCAGCAGCAACGGACAGGGGGCTAACTATGGCTACACCTTC
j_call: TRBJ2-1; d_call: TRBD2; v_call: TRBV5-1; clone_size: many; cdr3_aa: CASSSSGGADEQFF; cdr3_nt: TGCGCCAGCAGCTCTAGCGGGGGGGCAGATGAGCAGTTCTTC
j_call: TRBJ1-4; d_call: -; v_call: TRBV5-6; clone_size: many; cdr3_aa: CASSAGTRGREKLFF; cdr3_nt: TGTGCCAGCAGCGCGGGGACGCGTGGTCGGGAAAAACTGTTTTTT
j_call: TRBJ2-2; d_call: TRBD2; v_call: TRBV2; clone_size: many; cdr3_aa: CASMKGLAGGAPGELFF; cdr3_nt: TGTGCCAGCATGAAAGGGCTAGCGGGGGGCGCACCTGGGGAGCTGTTTTTT
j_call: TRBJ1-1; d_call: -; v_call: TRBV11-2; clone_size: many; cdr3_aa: CASSPQWAPWDTEAFF; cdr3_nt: TGTGCCAGCAGCCCACAATGGGCACCTTGGGACACTGAAGCTTTCTTT